Only one count was recorded for the clone carrying this T cell receptor beta chain. As yet, its antigen is unknown. The CDR3 is 17 residues long. The germline V gene encodes CDR1 LNHDA and CDR2 SQIVND (reference sequence). V was pared by 4 bases and J by 5 bases, with 9 bases of the junction left unmatched. Donors came from a validation cohort of approximately 110 subjects, distinct from the first 666-subject cohort. Clones were read by immunoSEQ multiplex PCR, and TCRdb kept only the in-frame ones, dropping some. The top ten hold around 2.2% of the sample, which has tens of thousands of clones, roughly 96% seen once. This sample is part of a study of cytomegalovirus exposure and HLA in healthy donors. The study's findings and limits: In vitro work confirmed that a few CMV-associated chains recognize CMV antigens. The study recorded some 160 TCR beta chains that were cytomegalovirus-associated.

This TCR came from a man younger than 30 in good health and CMV-seronegative. This sequence joins TRBV19 and TRBJ2-3, with TRBD2 matching over 13 bases. Material: PBMCs. The CDR3 loop reads CASSKDGLAGAVDTQYF. The CDR3 DNA follows: TGTGCCAGTAGTAAGGACGGACTAGCGGGAGCTGTAGATACGCAGTATTTT.